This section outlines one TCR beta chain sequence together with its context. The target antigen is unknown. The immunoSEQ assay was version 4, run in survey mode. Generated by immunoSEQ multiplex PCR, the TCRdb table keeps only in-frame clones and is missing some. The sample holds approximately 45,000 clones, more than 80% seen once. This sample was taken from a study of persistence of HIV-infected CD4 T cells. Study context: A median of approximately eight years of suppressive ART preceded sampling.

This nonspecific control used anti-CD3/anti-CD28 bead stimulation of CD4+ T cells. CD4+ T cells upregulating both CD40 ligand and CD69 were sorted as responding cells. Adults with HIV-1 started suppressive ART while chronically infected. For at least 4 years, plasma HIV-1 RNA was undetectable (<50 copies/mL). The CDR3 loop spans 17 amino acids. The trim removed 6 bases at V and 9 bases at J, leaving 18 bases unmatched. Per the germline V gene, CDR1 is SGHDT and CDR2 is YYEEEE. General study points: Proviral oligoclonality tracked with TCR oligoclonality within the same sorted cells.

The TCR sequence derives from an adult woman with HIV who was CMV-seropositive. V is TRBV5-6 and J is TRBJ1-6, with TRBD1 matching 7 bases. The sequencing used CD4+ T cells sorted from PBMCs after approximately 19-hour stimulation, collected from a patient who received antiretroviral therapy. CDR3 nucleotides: TGTGCCAGCATCGAGAGGGGGGTGACAGGGCGAGGTTCACCCCTCCACTTT. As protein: CASIERGVTGRGSPLHF. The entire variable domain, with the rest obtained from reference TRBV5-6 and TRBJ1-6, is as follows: DAGVTQSPTHLIKTRGQQVTLRCSPKSGHDTVSWYQQALGQGPQFIFQYYEEEERQRGNFPDRFSGHQFPNYSSELNVNALLLGDSALYLCASIERGVTGRGSPLHFGNGTRLTVT.